This note documents a single T cell receptor (beta chain) sequence. This sample was taken from a study of shared clonotypes between healthy human individuals. Some clones are missing from TCRdb's copy, which holds only in-frame ones; the method was immunoSEQ multiplex PCR. Among fewer than 1.6 million clones, around 98.5% were seen once, and the ten largest hold 0.36%. The V and J ends lost 5 bases and 8 bases respectively, with 8 bases between them. This CDR3 has 11 amino acids. CDR1 and CDR2 (germline): SGHTA, FQGNSA. The sequenced material came from naive CD4+ T cells sorted from blood. Subset: CD45RA+ positively selected. The J gene is TRBJ2-3, the V gene TRBV7-2, with D unclear. The sequence came from a man aged 25 to 40 in good health. This chain's CDR3 is CASSPLGTQYF. Written as DNA, the CDR3 is TGTGCCAGCAGCCCCCTTGGTACGCAGTATTTT.